A selection of T cell receptor beta chains follows, all from one sample in a study of T cell responses to AZD1222 COVID-19 vaccine. Generated by immunoSEQ multiplex PCR, the TCRdb table keeps only in-frame clones and is missing some. The table records roughly 160,000 clones, around 88% of them present only once. The specimen was peripheral blood, collected 28 days after the second AZD1222 dose. The source of these receptors is an adult who received the AZD1222 COVID-19 vaccine. Each CDR3 is given with its conserved first and last residue. Each record gives: clone size, D gene, J gene, V gene, CDR3 DNA, CDR3 protein. D genes are given only for firm matches. Not all rows give a size; the values are once, few, many and, for expanded clones, a class.

size: .; D: .; J: TRBJ2-1; V: TRBV19; DNA: TGTGCCAGTAGGGGGATGGAGGGGGGTAGCAATGAGCAGTTCTTC; CDR3: CASRGMEGGSNEQFF
size: .; D: .; J: TRBJ1-5; V: TRBV16; DNA: TGTGCCAGCAGCCCACAAGCGGGGGAAGGTCAGCCCCAGCATTTT; CDR3: CASSPQAGEGQPQHF
size: .; D: TRBD2; J: TRBJ2-1; V: TRBV7-7; DNA: TGTGCCAGCAGTTTTATAGCGGGAGCCAGCTCCTACAATGAGCAGTTCTTC; CDR3: CASSFIAGASSYNEQFF
size: .; D: .; J: TRBJ1-1; V: TRBV5-1; DNA: TGCGCCAGCAGTCCGGACACACAGAACACTGAAGCTTTCTTT; CDR3: CASSPDTQNTEAFF
size: .; D: TRBD1; J: TRBJ2-1; V: TRBV24-1; DNA: TGTGCCACCAGTGACCCCGGGACAGGGGATGGTAATGAGCAGTTCTTC; CDR3: CATSDPGTGDGNEQFF
size: .; D: TRBD2; J: TRBJ2-3; V: TRBV15; DNA: TGTGCCACCAGCACCGGGACTAGCGGGGGCGATACGCAGTATTTT; CDR3: CATSTGTSGGDTQYF
size: .; D: TRBD2; J: TRBJ2-6; V: TRBV5-8; DNA: TGTGCCAGCAGCCCGCGGGGGTACTCTGGGGCCAACGTCCTGACTTTC; CDR3: CASSPRGYSGANVLTF
size: .; D: .; J: TRBJ1-4; V: TRBV6-5; DNA: TGTGCCAGCAGTTATGGGCCAGGTCACGAAAAACTGTTTTTT; CDR3: CASSYGPGHEKLFF
size: .; D: .; J: TRBJ1-1; V: TRBV18; DNA: TGTGCCAGCTCCCCGCCCTTACAGGAGGGAGCTTTCTTT; CDR3: CASSPPLQEGAFF
size: .; D: .; J: TRBJ1-1; V: TRBV18; DNA: TGTGCCAGCTCACCTTCTACGAACACTGAAGCTTTCTTT; CDR3: CASSPSTNTEAFF
size: .; D: TRBD1; J: TRBJ2-7; V: TRBV6-5; DNA: TGTGCCGTTGGGGGGGGGACAGGGGTATACGAGCAGTACTTC; CDR3: CAVGGGTGVYEQYF
size: once; D: .; J: TRBJ1-1; V: TRBV9; DNA: TGTGCCAGCAGCGTAGTCGGAACGGCCAACACTGAAGCTTTCTTT; CDR3: CASSVVGTANTEAFF
size: .; D: .; J: TRBJ2-3; V: TRBV15; DNA: TGTGCCACCAGCAGGAGGGACACAGATACGCAGTATTTT; CDR3: CATSRRDTDTQYF
size: .; D: TRBD1; J: TRBJ1-5; V: TRBV9; DNA: TGTGCCAGCAGCGTAGGACAGGGGGCGGGTCAGCCCCAGCATTTT; CDR3: CASSVGQGAGQPQHF
size: .; D: .; J: TRBJ2-7; V: TRBV4-3; DNA: TGCGCCAGCAGCCAAGCTGAGGAGGAATTCTACGAGCAGTACTTC; CDR3: CASSQAEEEFYEQYF
size: .; D: .; J: TRBJ2-1; V: TRBV19; DNA: TGTGCCAGTGCCCTTGATGGGGGACATGAGCAGTTCTTC; CDR3: CASALDGGHEQFF
size: .; D: .; J: TRBJ1-1; V: TRBV12-3/TRBV12-4; DNA: TGTGCCAGCACCCAAACACTGAACACTGAAGCTTTCTTT; CDR3: CASTQTLNTEAFF
size: .; D: TRBD1; J: TRBJ2-7; V: TRBV18; DNA: TGTGCCAGCTCTCGACAGGGGGGGGACGAGCAGTACTTC; CDR3: CASSRQGGDEQYF
size: .; D: TRBD1; J: TRBJ1-1; V: TRBV14; DNA: TGTGCCAGCAGCCAGGGGACAGGGGTTGGCACTGAAGCTTTCTTT; CDR3: CASSQGTGVGTEAFF
size: .; D: .; J: TRBJ2-5; V: TRBV4-3; DNA: TGCGCCAGCAGCCAAGATGTAAGGGGTCCAGAGACCCAGTACTTC; CDR3: CASSQDVRGPETQYF
size: .; D: TRBD2; J: TRBJ2-1; V: TRBV19; DNA: TGTGCCAGTACCACACCGGGACTAGCGGGGGGGCCTCCTGAGCAGTTCTTC; CDR3: CASTTPGLAGGPPEQFF
size: .; D: .; J: TRBJ1-5; V: TRBV7-9; DNA: TGTGCCAGCAGCTTAGGTTGGGGCATCACAGATAGCAATCAGCCCCAGCATTTT; CDR3: CASSLGWGITDSNQPQHF
size: .; D: .; J: TRBJ2-7; V: TRBV10-3; DNA: TGTGCCATCAGTGGAAGCGGGGGACAGAGCTCCTACGAGCAGTACTTC; CDR3: CAISGSGGQSSYEQYF
size: .; D: .; J: TRBJ2-3; V: TRBV2; DNA: TGTGCCAGAGCTCCGCCAGGGGGCACAGATACGCAGTATTTT; CDR3: CARAPPGGTDTQYF
size: .; D: .; J: TRBJ2-7; V: TRBV3-1/TRBV3-2; DNA: TGTGCCAGCAGCAACAGGGGGGGTTCCCTCTACGAGCAGTACTTC; CDR3: CASSNRGGSLYEQYF
size: .; D: .; J: TRBJ1-4; V: TRBV5-1; DNA: TGCGCCAGCAGCGAGCTGGGGTTAGGCGAAAAACTGTTTTTT; CDR3: CASSELGLGEKLFF
size: .; D: .; J: TRBJ1-5; V: TRBV4-1; DNA: TGCGCCAGCAGCGGAAATGCGGGGGGGATCAATCAGCCCCAGCATTTT; CDR3: CASSGNAGGINQPQHF
size: once; D: .; J: TRBJ2-3; V: TRBV6-1; DNA: TGTGCCAGCAGTGAGAGGGACCATACGCAGTATTTT; CDR3: CASSERDHTQYF
size: .; D: TRBD1; J: TRBJ1-2; V: TRBV3-1/TRBV3-2; DNA: TGTGCCAGCAGCCAGTACCAGGGGGCACGGGGCTACACCTTC; CDR3: CASSQYQGARGYTF
size: .; D: .; J: TRBJ1-3; V: TRBV28; DNA: TGTGCCAGCAAACAGGGAATCGGAAACACCATATATTTT; CDR3: CASKQGIGNTIYF
size: .; D: TRBD1; J: TRBJ1-1; V: TRBV3-1/TRBV3-2; DNA: TGTGCCAGCAGTCCACTTAGGCAGGGGGATGAAGCTTTCTTT; CDR3: CASSPLRQGDEAFF
size: .; D: TRBD2; J: TRBJ2-2; V: TRBV11-2; DNA: TGTGCCAGCAGACCTGGGACTAGTGCTGGGGAGCTGTTTTTT; CDR3: CASRPGTSAGELFF
size: .; D: .; J: TRBJ2-3; V: TRBV7-8; DNA: TGTGCCAGCAGTTTAGGATGGGCCACAGATACGCAGTATTTT; CDR3: CASSLGWATDTQYF
size: .; D: .; J: TRBJ2-7; V: TRBV10-3; DNA: TGTGCCATCAGTACCTACGAGCAGTACTTC; CDR3: CAISTYEQYF
size: .; D: TRBD1; J: TRBJ2-1; V: TRBV27; DNA: TGTGCCAGCAGTTTAGGGACAGGGGGCTACAATGAGCAGTTCTTC; CDR3: CASSLGTGGYNEQFF
size: .; D: .; J: TRBJ2-7; V: TRBV6-5; DNA: TGTGCCAGCAGTTACTCCCCCCTGGGCTCCTACGAGCAGTACTTC; CDR3: CASSYSPLGSYEQYF
size: .; D: TRBD1; J: TRBJ1-1; V: TRBV19; DNA: TGTGCCAGTAGTATAGATAGACGGACAGGGGGAAGTCGGACTGAAGCTTTCTTT; CDR3: CASSIDRRTGGSRTEAFF
size: .; D: .; J: TRBJ1-1; V: TRBV4-1; DNA: TGCGCCAGCAGCCAAGAGCACAGCCTAGAAGCTTTCTTT; CDR3: CASSQEHSLEAFF
size: .; D: TRBD1; J: TRBJ1-2; V: TRBV2; DNA: TGTGCCGGGACAGCTTATGGCTACACCTTC; CDR3: CAGTAYGYTF
size: .; D: .; J: TRBJ1-2; V: TRBV6-1; DNA: TGTGCCAGCAGTGAAATTAGGGCTAACTATGGCTACACCTTC; CDR3: CASSEIRANYGYTF
size: once; D: .; J: TRBJ2-2; V: TRBV9; DNA: TGTGCCAGCAGCCCGCGTCTGACCGGGGAGCTGTTTTTT; CDR3: CASSPRLTGELFF
size: .; D: .; J: TRBJ2-7; V: TRBV5-6; DNA: TGTGCCAGCAGCTTGGATGGCCGTTCCTCCTACGAGCAGTACTTC; CDR3: CASSLDGRSSYEQYF
size: few; D: TRBD2; J: TRBJ2-1; V: TRBV6-2/TRBV6-3; DNA: TGTGCCAGCAGTTACTCGGGCGGGGGAGTCTACAATGAGCAGTTCTTC; CDR3: CASSYSGGGVYNEQFF